This T cell receptor (beta chain) is from a study of neurological immune-mediated disorders. Study results and caveats: Multiple sclerosis, the disease with the least TCR clonal expansion, fell below healthy controls, whereas HTLV-1-associated myelopathy showed the most. The multiple sclerosis repertoire cluster lacked an association with any feature, whether clinical or MRI.

This clonotype was recorded at least ten times. Its target is not known. From 15-18 subjects, over 190 million TCR-beta sequences were obtained in each sequencing run. Via MiXCR, TCRdb re-called the 5' RACE reads, giving one row per CDR3 protein. The data hold about 55,000 distinct CDR3 sequences, with less than 4.5% observed a single time. The CDR3 is 12 amino acids. The germline CDR1 and CDR2 sequences are SGHKS and YYEKEE (reference sequence). Trimming removed 7 bases from V and 6 bases from J, with 14 bases in between. This TCR was sampled from a young man with multiple sclerosis. The V and J genes are TRBV5-5 and TRBJ2-7; D gene unclear. What was sequenced was PBMCs. The DNA of the CDR3 is TGTGCCAGCGGGGTCCCTGTGGGCGAGCAGTACTTC. Protein: CASGVPVGEQYF.